This TCR beta chain was documented in a study of OX40 agonist ivuxolimab in advanced cancers. Study overall: The group had a mean age of around 60 years, ranged from roughly 23 to 85, and was roughly 83% male.

CDR3 length: 10 amino acids. Germline V gives CDR1 MNHEY, CDR2 SMNVEV (reference sequence). V was pared by 11 bases and J by 4 bases, with 8 bases between. Data came from immunoSEQ multiplex PCR; TCRdb stores just in-frame clones and leaves some out. The sample consists of 40,000 to 45,000 clones, approximately 90% of them appearing once. The TCR was taken from an adult with an advanced solid tumor such as melanoma, head and neck, liver or kidney cancer. This specimen consisted of CD4+ or CD8+ T cells sorted from blood, obtained in a trial of the OX40 agonist ivuxolimab. The chain recombines TRBV27 with TRBJ1-1; no clear D gene. For the CDR3, the DNA is TGTGCCCGAGGGTTCACTGAAGCTTTCTTT. It yields the protein CARGFTEAFF.